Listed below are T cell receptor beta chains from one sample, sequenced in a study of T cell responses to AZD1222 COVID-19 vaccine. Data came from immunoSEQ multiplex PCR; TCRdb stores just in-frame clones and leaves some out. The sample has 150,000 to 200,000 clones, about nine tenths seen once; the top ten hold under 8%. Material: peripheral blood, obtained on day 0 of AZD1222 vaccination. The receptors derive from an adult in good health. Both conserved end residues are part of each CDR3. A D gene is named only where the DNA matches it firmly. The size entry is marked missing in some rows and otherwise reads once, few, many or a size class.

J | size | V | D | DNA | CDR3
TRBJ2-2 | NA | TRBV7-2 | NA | TGTGCCAGCAGCTTAGTCGGATCCAGAAGTCTTGGCGGGGAGCTGTTTTTT | CASSLVGSRSLGGELFF
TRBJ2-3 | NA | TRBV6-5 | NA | TGTGCCAGCAGTTACGACGGGGCCAGCACAGATACGCAGTATTTT | CASSYDGASTDTQYF
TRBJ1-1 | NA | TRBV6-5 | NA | TGTGCCAGCAGTTACCTTCGGACTGAAGCTTTCTTT | CASSYLRTEAFF
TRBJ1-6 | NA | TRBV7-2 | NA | TGTGCCAGCAGCTTAGGGGGCTTCTCACCCCTCCACTTT | CASSLGGFSPLHF
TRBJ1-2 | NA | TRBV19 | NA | TGTGCCAGTAGAAGGGGCGGACCCAAGACGTACTATGGCTACACCTTC | CASRRGGPKTYYGYTF
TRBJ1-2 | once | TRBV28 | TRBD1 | TGTGCCAGCAGCTATCCAGGGACAGGGAGAGGCTACACCTTC | CASSYPGTGRGYTF
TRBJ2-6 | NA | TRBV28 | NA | TGTGCCAGCAGCATCTTCGGGGCGGGCACGGGGGCCAACGTCCTGACTTTC | CASSIFGAGTGANVLTF
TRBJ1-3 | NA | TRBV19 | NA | TGTGCCAGTAGTATAGGAAGGCTTCTGACTGGAAACACCATATATTTT | CASSIGRLLTGNTIYF
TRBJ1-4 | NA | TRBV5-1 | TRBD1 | TGCGCCAGCAGCTGGGGACAGATACAAAATGAAAAACTGTTTTTT | CASSWGQIQNEKLFF
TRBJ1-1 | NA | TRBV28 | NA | TGTGCCAGCAGTTTAATAGGGGTACGGATGAACACTGAAGCTTTCTTT | CASSLIGVRMNTEAFF
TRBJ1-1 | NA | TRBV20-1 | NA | TGCATTCCTAGTGGACCTTTGACTGAAGCTTTCTTT | CIPSGPLTEAFF
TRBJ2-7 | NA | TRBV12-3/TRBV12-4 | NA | TGTGCCAGCAGTAAGGGGAGGCAATACGAGCAGTACTTC | CASSKGRQYEQYF
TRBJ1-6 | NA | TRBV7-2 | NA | TGTGCCAGCAGCTCAACCGGGACGGCGTATAATTCACCCCTCCACTTT | CASSSTGTAYNSPLHF
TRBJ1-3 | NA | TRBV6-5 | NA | TGTGCCAGCAGGCCAAGTGCAGGGACTGGAAACACCATATATTTT | CASRPSAGTGNTIYF
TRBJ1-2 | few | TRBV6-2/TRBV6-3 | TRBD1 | TGTGCCAGCAGTGCCGACAGGGCGGGAGAAGTGGGCTACACCTTC | CASSADRAGEVGYTF
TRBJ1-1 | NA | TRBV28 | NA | TGTGCCAGCAGTTTACGACGGGCGAACACTGAAGCTTTCTTT | CASSLRRANTEAFF
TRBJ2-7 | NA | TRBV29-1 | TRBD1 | TGCAGCGCAGGAAACGCCGGGACAGGAAGAAAGAGGATCTACGAGCAGTACTTC | CSAGNAGTGRKRIYEQYF
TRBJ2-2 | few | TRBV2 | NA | TGTGCCAGCAGGGTGACAGCCACCGGGGAGCTGTTTTTT | CASRVTATGELFF
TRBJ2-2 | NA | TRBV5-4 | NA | TGTGCCAGCAGCTTGGGCGGGGCAATAGGGGCCGGGGAGCTGTTTTTT | CASSLGGAIGAGELFF
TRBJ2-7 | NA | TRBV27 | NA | TGTGCCAGCAGTTTAAAAGGGGCAGGTTCCTACGAGCAGTACTTC | CASSLKGAGSYEQYF
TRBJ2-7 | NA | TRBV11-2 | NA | TGTGCCAGCAGGAGGGCCCACGAGCAGTACTTC | CASRRAHEQYF
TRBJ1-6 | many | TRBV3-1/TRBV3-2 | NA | TGTGCCAGCAGCGCTCAGGGAGGCTCCTATAATTCACCCCTCCACTTT | CASSAQGGSYNSPLHF
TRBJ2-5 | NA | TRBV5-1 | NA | TGCGCCAGCAGCTTGGCCAGGGAGACCCAGTACTTC | CASSLARETQYF
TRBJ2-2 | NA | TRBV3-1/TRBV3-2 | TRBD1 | TGTGCCAGCAGCCTAAGGCAGGGGGTCGCGAACACCGGGGAGCTGTTTTTT | CASSLRQGVANTGELFF
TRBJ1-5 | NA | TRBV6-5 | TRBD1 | TGTGCCAGCAGTTACAGTGGGGACAGCGGCCAGCCCCAGCATTTT | CASSYSGDSGQPQHF
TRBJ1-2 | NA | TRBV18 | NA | TGTGCCAGCTCAGCCGGAGGGGACACTAACTATGGCTACACCTTC | CASSAGGDTNYGYTF
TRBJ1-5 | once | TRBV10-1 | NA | TGCGCCAGCAGTGAGGGGACCGATAATCAGCCCCAGCATTTT | CASSEGTDNQPQHF
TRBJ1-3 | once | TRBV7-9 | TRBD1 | TGTGCCAGCCAAGCCCAGGGGGCAACTGGAAACACCATATATTTT | CASQAQGATGNTIYF
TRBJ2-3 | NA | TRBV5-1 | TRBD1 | TGCGCCAGCGCCGGGACAGGCCGCACAGATACGCAGTATTTT | CASAGTGRTDTQYF
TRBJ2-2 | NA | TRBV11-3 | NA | TGTGCCAGCAGCTTGCGCACCGGGGAGCTGTTTTTT | CASSLRTGELFF
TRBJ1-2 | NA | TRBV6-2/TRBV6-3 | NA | TGTGCCAGCAGTTACTCACGGCGGGGGGAAATCGGCTACACCTTC | CASSYSRRGEIGYTF
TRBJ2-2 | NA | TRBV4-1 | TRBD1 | TGCGCCAGCAGCCAACGGACAGGGGCGATCGGGGAGCTGTTTTTT | CASSQRTGAIGELFF
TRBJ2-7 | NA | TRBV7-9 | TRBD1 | TGTGCCAGCAGCTTAACAGGGGTTGGCGAGCAGTACTTC | CASSLTGVGEQYF
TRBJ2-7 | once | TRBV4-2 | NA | TGTGCCAGCAGCCAAGATGAAACGGGGGTCTACTCCTACGAGCAGTACTTC | CASSQDETGVYSYEQYF
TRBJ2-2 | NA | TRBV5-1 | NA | TGCGCCAGCAGCTTGGTGTCCGGGAGTCTGAGCGGGGAGCTGTTTTTT | CASSLVSGSLSGELFF
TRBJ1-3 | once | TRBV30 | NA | TGTGCCTGGAGTACCGACAGTTCCCCTGGAAACACCATATATTTT | CAWSTDSSPGNTIYF
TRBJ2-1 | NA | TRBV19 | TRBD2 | TGTGCCAGTAGTATCCCAGGGTCGTGGACTAGCGGAAACTCCTACAATGAGCAGTTCTTC | CASSIPGSWTSGNSYNEQFF
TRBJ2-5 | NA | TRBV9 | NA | TGTGCCAGCAGCGTAGATGGGAGGCACCAAGAGACCCAGTACTTC | CASSVDGRHQETQYF
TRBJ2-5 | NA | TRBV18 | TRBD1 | TGTGCCAGCTCATTGGGACAGGGAGGTGAGGAGACCCAGTACTTC | CASSLGQGGEETQYF
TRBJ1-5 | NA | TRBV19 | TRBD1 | TGTGCCAGTAGTAGACGACAGGGTAGAAACAATCAGCCCCAGCATTTT | CASSRRQGRNNQPQHF
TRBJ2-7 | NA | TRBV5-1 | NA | TGCGCCAGCAGCTTGTTGGCAGGGGGGTCCTACGAGCAGTACTTC | CASSLLAGGSYEQYF
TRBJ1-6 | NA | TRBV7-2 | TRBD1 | TGTGCCAGCAGCCCCCAACAGGGGGTCACCCTCCACTTT | CASSPQQGVTLHF
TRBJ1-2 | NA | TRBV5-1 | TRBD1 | TGCGCCAGCAGCTCGGACAGGGGGTTGGATGGCTACACCTTC | CASSSDRGLDGYTF
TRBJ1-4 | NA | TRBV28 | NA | TGTGCCACCAGTATCGAACAGGTGGGGACTGAAAAACTGTTTTTT | CATSIEQVGTEKLFF
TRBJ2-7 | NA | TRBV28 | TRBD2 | TGTGCCAGCAGTTTAGCGGGAGGGTCCCACGAGCAGTACTTC | CASSLAGGSHEQYF
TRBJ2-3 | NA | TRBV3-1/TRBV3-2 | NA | TGTGCCAGCACCCCCAGAGGAGCAGATACGCAGTATTTT | CASTPRGADTQYF
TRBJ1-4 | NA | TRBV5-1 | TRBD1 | TGCGCCAGCAGCTTACAGGGGGCGCGGGATGAAAAACTGTTTTTT | CASSLQGARDEKLFF
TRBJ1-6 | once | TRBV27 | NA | TGTGCCAGCAGTTTTATGCAGGAGAAAGGTGCCCTCCACTTT | CASSFMQEKGALHF
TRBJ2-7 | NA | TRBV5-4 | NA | TGTGCCAGCAGTTTGGGGGGCAGCACTTACGAGCAGTACTTC | CASSLGGSTYEQYF
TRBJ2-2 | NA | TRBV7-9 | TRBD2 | TGTGCCAGCAGCTTTCAAGCGGGAGGGCCCGGGGAGCTGTTTTTT | CASSFQAGGPGELFF
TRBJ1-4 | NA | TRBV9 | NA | TGTGCCAGCAGCGTTGCTTCAGGGGAAAAACTGTTTTTT | CASSVASGEKLFF
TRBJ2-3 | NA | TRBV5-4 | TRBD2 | TGTGCCAGCAGCAAAAGCGGGAGCGCAGATACGCAGTATTTT | CASSKSGSADTQYF
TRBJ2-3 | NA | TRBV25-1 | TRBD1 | TGTGCCAGCAGTCCTCCGGGACAGGGGGGGCAGTATTTT | CASSPPGQGGQYF
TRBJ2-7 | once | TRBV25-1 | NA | TGTGCCAGCAGGGGGAACTACGAGCAGTACTTC | CASRGNYEQYF
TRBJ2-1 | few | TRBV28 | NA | TGTGCCAGCATCCCGTTTAAGGGCAGCTCCTACAATGAGCAGTTCTTC | CASIPFKGSSYNEQFF